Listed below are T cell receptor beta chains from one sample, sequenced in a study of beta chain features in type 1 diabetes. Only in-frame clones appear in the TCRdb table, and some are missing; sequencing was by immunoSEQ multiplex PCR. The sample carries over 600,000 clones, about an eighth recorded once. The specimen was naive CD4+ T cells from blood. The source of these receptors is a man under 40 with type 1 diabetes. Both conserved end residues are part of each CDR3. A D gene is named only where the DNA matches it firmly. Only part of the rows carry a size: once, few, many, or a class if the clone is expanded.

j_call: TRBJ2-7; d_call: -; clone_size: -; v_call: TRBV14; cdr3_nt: TGTGCCAGCAGCCAAGTAGCGAAAAGGCTCCCCTACGAGCAGTACTTC; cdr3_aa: CASSQVAKRLPYEQYF
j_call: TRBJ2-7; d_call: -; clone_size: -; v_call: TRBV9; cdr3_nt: TGTGCCAGCAGCCGTACGGGCTACGAGCAGTACTTC; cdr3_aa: CASSRTGYEQYF
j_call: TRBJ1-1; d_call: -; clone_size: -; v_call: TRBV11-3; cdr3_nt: TGTGCCAGCAGCTTAGAGGGAGGGGTGAACACTGAAGCTTTCTTT; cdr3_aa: CASSLEGGVNTEAFF
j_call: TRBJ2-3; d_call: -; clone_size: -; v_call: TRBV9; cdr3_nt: TGTGCCAGCAGCCCGGGTCTAAGCACAGATACGCAGTATTTT; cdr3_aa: CASSPGLSTDTQYF
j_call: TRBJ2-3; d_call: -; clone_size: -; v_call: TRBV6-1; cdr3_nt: TGTGCCAGCGACAGAACCACAGATACGCAGTATTTT; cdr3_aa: CASDRTTDTQYF
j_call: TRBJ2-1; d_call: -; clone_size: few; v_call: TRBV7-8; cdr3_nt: TGTGCCAGCAGCTTGGGGAGCGAGCCCTACAATGAGCAGTTCTTC; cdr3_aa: CASSLGSEPYNEQFF
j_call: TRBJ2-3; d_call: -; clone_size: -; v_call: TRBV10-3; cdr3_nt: TGTGCCATCAGTGAGTCTGGTGAAGATACGCAGTATTTT; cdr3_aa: CAISESGEDTQYF
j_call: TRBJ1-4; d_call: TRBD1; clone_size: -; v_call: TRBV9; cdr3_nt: TGTGCCAGCAGCGTAGGGACAGGAGCAGCTGAAAAACTGTTTTTT; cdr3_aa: CASSVGTGAAEKLFF
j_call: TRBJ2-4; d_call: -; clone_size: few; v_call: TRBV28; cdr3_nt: TGTGCCAGCAGCGAAGCTGGCCCTACGGGTAAAAACATTCAGTACTTC; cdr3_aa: CASSEAGPTGKNIQYF
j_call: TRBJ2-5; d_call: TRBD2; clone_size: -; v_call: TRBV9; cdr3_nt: TGTGCCAGCAGCGCGGGACTACAAGAGACCCAGTACTTC; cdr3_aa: CASSAGLQETQYF
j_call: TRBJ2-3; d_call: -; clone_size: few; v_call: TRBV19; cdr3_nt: TGTGCCAGTAGTATCATGGGGACAGATACGCAGTATTTT; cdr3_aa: CASSIMGTDTQYF
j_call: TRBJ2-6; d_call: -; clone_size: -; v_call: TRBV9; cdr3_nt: TGTGCCAGCAGCGTAGCGGCAGGAGGGCTTTATGGGGCCAACGTCCTGACTTTC; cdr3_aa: CASSVAAGGLYGANVLTF
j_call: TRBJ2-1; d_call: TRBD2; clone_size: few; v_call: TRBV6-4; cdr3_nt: TGTGCCAGCAGTTCTCTAGCGGGGGTTGAGCAGTTCTTC; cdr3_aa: CASSSLAGVEQFF
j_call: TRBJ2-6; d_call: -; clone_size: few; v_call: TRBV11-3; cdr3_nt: TGTGCCAGCAGCCTGGACACCTCTGGGGCCAACGTCCTGACTTTC; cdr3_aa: CASSLDTSGANVLTF